The 23 T cell receptor beta chains below all came from one sample that was sequenced in a study of OX40 agonist ivuxolimab in advanced cancers. The method was immunoSEQ multiplex PCR; TCRdb's version includes in-frame clones alone and lacks a portion of them. The sample has roughly 52,000 clones; over 60% are singletons. The material sequenced was CD4+ or CD8+ T cells sorted from blood, taken in a trial of the OX40 agonist ivuxolimab. The receptors were sampled from an adult with an advanced solid tumor such as melanoma, head and neck, liver or kidney cancer.

The chain carries TRBV5-1 and TRBJ2-7, with a weak D call TRBD1 (5 bases). The V gene's germline CDR1 is SGHRS and CDR2 YFSETQ. V was clipped by 3 bases and J by 6 bases, with 13 bases between them. The CDR3 covers 13 residues. CDR3 in amino acids: CASSSLTGPEQYF. CDR3 bases: TGCGCCAGCAGCTCCCTCACAGGCCCCGAGCAGTACTTC. Together with reference TRBV5-1 and TRBJ2-7, the CDR3 gives the full variable domain: KAGVTQTPRYLIKTRGQQVTLSCSPISGHRSVSWYQQTPGQGLQFLFEYFSETQRNKGNFPGRFSGRQFSNSRSEMNVSTLELGDSALYLCASSSLTGPEQYFGPGTRLTVT.

Note on this clone: This same CDR3 is encoded by further DNA sequences in the sample. The chain has TRBV7-9 and TRBJ1-1, with TRBD1 identical over 8 bases. The CDR3 consists of 14 residues. The J segment lost 4 bases and the V segment lost 5 bases, leaving 6 bases of the junction unmatched. CDR1 and CDR2 from the germline V gene are SEHNR and FQNEAQ (reference sequence). The CDR3 protein is CASSPGQGGTEAFF. The CDR3 DNA reads TGTGCCAGCAGCCCCGGACAGGGAGGCACTGAAGCTTTCTTT.

This clone was recorded a few times. CDR3 loop: CASSNQAGGGYGYTF. The DNA of the CDR3 is TGCGCCAGCAGCAATCAGGCGGGAGGAGGCTATGGCTACACCTTC. This chain uses TRBV5-1 with TRBJ1-2; D is ambiguous. Germline V gene lookup returns CDR1 SGHRS and CDR2 YFSETQ. Deletions cut 4 bases from V and 4 bases from J, with 17 bases between. The CDR3 is 15 residues long. Full variable domain (outside the CDR3, taken from reference TRBV5-1 and TRBJ1-2): KAGVTQTPRYLIKTRGQQVTLSCSPISGHRSVSWYQQTPGQGLQFLFEYFSETQRNKGNFPGRFSGRQFSNSRSEMNVSTLELGDSALYLCASSNQAGGGYGYTFGSGTRLTVV.

This clone was picked up one time. The genes are TRBV2 and TRBJ1-3, with D tentatively TRBD1 (5 bases). Trimming shortened V by 6 bases and J by 2 bases, and 11 bases separated the two germline ends. The CDR3 is 14 residues long. Germline values: CDR1 SNHLY, CDR2 FYNNEI. CDR3 in amino acids: CASREQVAGNTIYF. The DNA of the CDR3 is TGTGCCAGCAGAGAACAGGTCGCTGGAAACACCATATATTTT.

The chain links TRBV5-1 to TRBJ2-5; D possibly corresponds to TRBD1 (5 bases). CDR1 SGHRS and CDR2 YFSETQ come from the germline V gene. The CDR3 runs 14 residues. Trimming removed 0 bases at V and 1 base at J, with 7 bases between. The CDR3 DNA reads as TGCGCCAGCAGCTTGGGAGACAGCCAAGAGACCCAGTACTTC. It specifies CASSLGDSQETQYF. Based on the CDR3 plus reference TRBV5-1 and TRBJ2-5, the full variable domain is KAGVTQTPRYLIKTRGQQVTLSCSPISGHRSVSWYQQTPGQGLQFLFEYFSETQRNKGNFPGRFSGRQFSNSRSEMNVSTLELGDSALYLCASSLGDSQETQYFGPGTRLLVL.

The V and J genes are TRBV5-1 and TRBJ2-7; no clear D. Trimming left V 5 bases short and J 1 base short, with 16 bases between. This CDR3 is 15 amino acids long. Germline V gene data show CDR1 as SGHRS and CDR2 as YFSETQ. The CDR3 DNA reads as TGCGCCAGCAGGACCCTGGGCAGAATGTCCTACGAGCAGTACTTC. This translates into CASRTLGRMSYEQYF.

The V gene is TRBV2, the J gene TRBJ2-5; perhaps TRBD2 as D (5 bases). V lost 8 bases to trimming and J lost 5 bases, with 21 bases between them. CDR3 length: 15 amino acids. Germline-derived CDR1 and CDR2 are SNHLY and FYNNEI. The CDR3 here is CASVGREVVVETQYF. The CDR3 DNA reads as TGTGCCAGCGTTGGGAGAGAGGTAGTGGTGGAGACCCAGTACTTC.

V gene TRBV29-1 combines with J gene TRBJ2-1; D possibly corresponds to TRBD2 (5 bases). The CDR3 has 15 amino acids. Germline-derived CDR1 and CDR2 are SQVTM and ANQGSEA. Trimming removed 6 bases from V and 4 bases from J, with 19 bases in between. Written as DNA, the CDR3 is TGCAGCGTCCCTAGCTACTTAGGGTTTTACAATGAGCAGTTCTTC. Its translation is CSVPSYLGFYNEQFF.

The V call is TRBV9, the J call TRBJ1-1; D is unresolved. The CDR3 spans 15 residues. CDR1 and CDR2 (germline): SGDLS, YYNGEE. V was pared by 4 bases and J by 0 bases, with 13 bases between. In DNA form, the CDR3 reads TGTGCCAGCAGCCCTCGACTGATTATGAACACTGAAGCTTTCTTT. Its translation: CASSPRLIMNTEAFF.

The V and J genes are TRBV7-9 and TRBJ1-2; D call uncertain. This CDR3 region has 12 residues. The V and J ends lost 8 bases and 8 bases respectively, with 15 bases between them. Germline assignment: CDR1 SEHNR and CDR2 FQNEAQ (reference sequence). CDR3 residues: CASGEAIGGYTF. The CDR3 DNA is TGTGCCAGCGGTGAGGCCATCGGGGGCTACACCTTC.

The table lists this clone with a count of one. The CDR3 reads CASSPGGGRSGELFF. CDR3 bases: TGCGCCAGCAGCCCCGGGGGGGGGCGCTCCGGGGAGCTGTTTTTT. The chain links TRBV5-1 to TRBJ2-2, with 8 bases matching TRBD2. V lost 4 bases, J lost 6 bases, and 8 bases stayed unmatched. Per germline, CDR1 SGHRS and CDR2 YFSETQ. The CDR3 length is 15 residues.

The chain links TRBV5-1 to TRBJ1-1; a weak D match, TRBD1 (6 bases). V was shortened by 6 bases and J by 5 bases, with 14 bases between the two germline ends. The CDR3 is made up of 13 amino acids. Germline-derived CDR1 and CDR2 are SGHRS and YFSETQ. The CDR3, as DNA: TGCGCCAGCAAGGTCGGGGGCTGGACTGAAGCTTTCTTT. Its translation: CASKVGGWTEAFF.

The rearrangement links TRBV30 to TRBJ2-5, with a weak D call TRBD1 (5 bases). Trimming left V 8 bases short and J 5 bases short, with 21 bases between. This CDR3 has 14 amino acids. Per germline, CDR1 GTSNPN and CDR2 SVGIG (reference sequence). The CDR3 DNA reads as TGTGCCCAGAGCCCCCAGGGTGGATCGGAGACCCAGTACTTC. Its protein product is CAQSPQGGSETQYF.

J is TRBJ2-1 and V is TRBV9; weak D call: TRBD1 (6 bases). V gave up 3 bases and J gave up 9 bases, with 13 bases separating them. In germline, CDR1 is SGDLS, CDR2 YYNGEE. The CDR3 is made up of 13 amino acids. CDR3 amino acids: CASSARLQGEQFF. CDR3 bases: TGTGCCAGCAGCGCAAGACTACAGGGTGAGCAGTTCTTC. The full variable domain, completed using reference TRBV9 and TRBJ2-1, is DSGVTQTPKHLITATGQRVTLRCSPRSGDLSVYWYQQSLDQGLQFLIQYYNGEERAKGNILERFSAQQFPDLHSELNLSSLELGDSALYFCASSARLQGEQFFGPGTRLTVL.

For the CDR3, the DNA is TGTGCCAGCAGCTTGAGTTCGGTTATGAACACTGAAGCTTTCTTT. It yields the protein CASSLSSVMNTEAFF. This chain connects TRBV5-5 to TRBJ1-1; D ambiguous. Trimming took 1 base from V and 0 from J, leaving 10 bases between them. This CDR3 is built from 15 residues. CDR1 is SGHKS and CDR2 is YYEKEE in the germline V gene (reference sequence).

The V and J genes are TRBV7-3 and TRBJ2-1; 9 bases fit TRBD2. Per germline, CDR1 SGHTA and CDR2 FQGTGA. The trim removed 2 bases at V and 1 base at J, leaving 3 bases unmatched. CDR3 length equals 16 residues. The CDR3 here is CASSLLLAGSYNEQFF. The DNA for the CDR3 is TGTGCCAGCAGCTTACTACTAGCGGGTTCCTACAATGAGCAGTTCTTC.

V is TRBV7-6 and J is TRBJ2-5; TRBD1 matches 9 bases. Looked up from germline, CDR1 is SGHVS and CDR2 is FNYEAQ. This CDR3 has 16 amino acids. Losses at the gene ends were 6 bases for V and 1 base for J; bases not matched to a gene: 9. CDR3 in amino acids: CASRPGDRALQETQYF. The DNA for the CDR3 is TGTGCCAGCAGGCCCGGGGACAGGGCCCTCCAAGAGACCCAGTACTTC.

This clone was counted a few times. The chain couples TRBV9 to TRBJ1-3, with D perhaps matching TRBD1 (5 bases). Germline CDR1 reads SGDLS; CDR2 reads YYNGEE. This CDR3 is built from 15 residues. V shed 4 bases and J shed 3 bases, with 14 bases lying between them. Here the CDR3 DNA reads TGTGCCAGCAGCCCGACCGGGACGGGTGGAAACACCATATATTTT. It is translated as CASSPTGTGGNTIYF.

This clone was observed a few times. The chain recombines TRBV2 with TRBJ2-3; 8 bases are shared with TRBD1. The junction had 5 bases not matched to a gene; V was cut back by 7 bases and J by 2 bases. The CDR3 consists of 14 residues. The germline CDR1 and CDR2 sequences are SNHLY and FYNNEI. CDR3 sequence reads: CASKNRGTTDTQYF. CDR3 nucleotide sequence: TGTGCCAGCAAGAACAGGGGGACCACAGATACGCAGTATTTT. Looking up the rest from reference TRBV2 and TRBJ2-3 gives the full variable domain: EPEVTQTPSHQVTQMGQEVILRCVPISNHLYFYWYRQILGQKVEFLVSFYNNEISEKSEIFDDQFSVERPDGSNFTLKIRSTKLEDSAMYFCASKNRGTTDTQYFGPGTRLTVL.

This chain uses TRBV19 with TRBJ1-2; 7 nucleotides match TRBD1. The ends lost 4 bases at V and 5 bases at J; junction bases unmatched: 7. Germline-derived CDR1 and CDR2 are LNHDA and SQIVND (reference sequence). The CDR3 spans 14 residues. The CDR3 protein is CASSTWTGEYGYTF. The CDR3 DNA reads TGTGCCAGTAGTACCTGGACAGGTGAATATGGCTACACCTTC.

This clone was counted a single time. This chain uses TRBV7-2 with TRBJ2-3; TRBD1 might be the D (6 bases). The length of the CDR3 is 17 residues. Germline V gene sequence: CDR1 SGHTA, CDR2 FQGNSA. Trimming left V 2 bases short and J 5 bases short, with 20 bases between. Here the CDR3 reads CASSLTVPGTSRDTQYF. DNA of the CDR3: TGTGCCAGCAGCTTAACAGTGCCCGGGACATCTAGAGATACGCAGTATTTT.

DNA for the CDR3: TGCGCCAGCAGCTTGGTTGCGGGAATGAACACTGAAGCTTTCTTT. Encoded protein: CASSLVAGMNTEAFF. The rearrangement joins TRBV5-1 to TRBJ1-1; D remains ambiguous. V lost 0 bases to trimming and J lost 0 bases, with 9 bases between them. Germline V lookup: CDR1 SGHRS, CDR2 YFSETQ. The CDR3 spans 15 residues.

V usage is TRBV7-9 and J usage is TRBJ2-1; unclear D gene. Germline-derived CDR1 and CDR2 are SEHNR and FQNEAQ (reference sequence). The CDR3 is 16 amino acids. Trimming removed 4 bases from V and 9 bases from J, with 22 bases in between. The CDR3 spells CASSYVPGLGDVEQFF. As DNA, the CDR3 is TGTGCCAGCAGCTACGTCCCGGGCCTCGGAGACGTTGAGCAGTTCTTC.